These T cell receptor beta chains were read from a single sample in a study of beta chain features in type 1 diabetes. TCRdb's table, derived via immunoSEQ multiplex PCR, lists solely in-frame clones and lacks some. The sample includes around 310,000 clones, 11% of them seen just once. Sequencing was performed on naive CD4+ T cells from blood. These receptors were obtained from a woman in her thirties in good health. Both conserved end residues are part of each CDR3. Each record gives: CDR3 protein, CDR3 DNA, clone size, J gene, D gene, V gene. A D gene is named only where the DNA matches it firmly. Clone size appears in some rows only: once, few, many, or a class for an expanded clone.

cdr3_aa: CASSKGLAYDEQFF; cdr3_nt: TGTGCCAGCAGTAAGGGACTAGCTTACGATGAGCAGTTCTTC; clone_size: -; j_call: TRBJ2-1; d_call: TRBD2; v_call: TRBV6-1
cdr3_aa: CASSSGLAGSSSYEQYF; cdr3_nt: TGTGCCAGCAGCTCGGGACTAGCGGGGTCGAGCTCCTACGAGCAGTACTTC; clone_size: few; j_call: TRBJ2-7; d_call: TRBD2; v_call: TRBV11-3
cdr3_aa: CASSLVSGRAAGELFF; cdr3_nt: TGTGCCAGCAGCTTAGTCAGCGGGAGGGCCGCCGGGGAGCTGTTTTTT; clone_size: -; j_call: TRBJ2-2; d_call: TRBD2; v_call: TRBV7-2
cdr3_aa: CASSLTPRSNVLTF; cdr3_nt: TGTGCCAGCAGCTTAACCCCCAGGTCTAACGTCCTGACTTTC; clone_size: -; j_call: TRBJ2-6; d_call: -; v_call: TRBV7-3
cdr3_aa: CASSLGLGNQETQYF; cdr3_nt: TGTGCCAGTAGTCTGGGACTAGGGAACCAAGAGACCCAGTACTTC; clone_size: -; j_call: TRBJ2-5; d_call: TRBD2; v_call: TRBV19
cdr3_aa: CASSSDGEETQYF; cdr3_nt: TGCGCCAGCAGCTCGGACGGGGAAGAGACCCAGTACTTC; clone_size: few; j_call: TRBJ2-5; d_call: -; v_call: TRBV5-1
cdr3_aa: CASSLTTSGNYNEQFF; cdr3_nt: TGTGCCAGCAGCTTAACCACTAGCGGGAACTACAATGAGCAGTTCTTC; clone_size: few; j_call: TRBJ2-1; d_call: TRBD2; v_call: TRBV7-3
cdr3_aa: CASSHRDRGSYEQYF; cdr3_nt: TGTGCCAGCAGCCACCGGGACAGGGGCTCCTACGAGCAGTACTTC; clone_size: -; j_call: TRBJ2-7; d_call: TRBD1; v_call: TRBV14
cdr3_aa: CAGAGGPNEQFF; cdr3_nt: TGTGCTGGGGCGGGAGGGCCGAATGAGCAGTTCTTC; clone_size: -; j_call: TRBJ2-1; d_call: TRBD2; v_call: TRBV11-2
cdr3_aa: CSVRDRRNNEQFF; cdr3_nt: TGCAGCGTGCGGGATAGGCGAAACAATGAGCAGTTCTTC; clone_size: few; j_call: TRBJ2-1; d_call: -; v_call: TRBV29-1
cdr3_aa: CSGVYLEQYF; cdr3_nt: TGCAGTGGAGTTTACCTCGAGCAGTACTTC; clone_size: -; j_call: TRBJ2-7; d_call: -; v_call: TRBV20-1
cdr3_aa: CASSLAQGAADTQYF; cdr3_nt: TGTGCTAGCAGCTTAGCGCAGGGGGCCGCAGATACGCAGTATTTT; clone_size: -; j_call: TRBJ2-3; d_call: TRBD1; v_call: TRBV7-7
cdr3_aa: CSVDGGARTEAFF; cdr3_nt: TGCAGCGTTGATGGGGGGGCGCGGACTGAAGCTTTCTTT; clone_size: few; j_call: TRBJ1-1; d_call: -; v_call: TRBV29-1
cdr3_aa: CSASQTVAHF; cdr3_nt: TGCAGTGCCAGCCAAACCGTAGCCCACTTC; clone_size: -; j_call: TRBJ1-2; d_call: -; v_call: TRBV20-1
cdr3_aa: CASSALAGASYNEQFF; cdr3_nt: TGTGCCAGCAGCGCGTTAGCGGGAGCATCCTACAATGAGCAGTTCTTC; clone_size: -; j_call: TRBJ2-1; d_call: TRBD2; v_call: TRBV9
cdr3_aa: CASRSGTVTYGYTF; cdr3_nt: TGTGCCAGCAGATCCGGGACAGTGACCTATGGCTACACCTTC; clone_size: -; j_call: TRBJ1-2; d_call: TRBD1; v_call: TRBV5-4
cdr3_aa: CASSLGGGQPQHF; cdr3_nt: TGTGCCAGCAGCTTAGGGGGGGGACAGCCCCAGCATTTT; clone_size: -; j_call: TRBJ1-5; d_call: -; v_call: TRBV7-8
cdr3_aa: CAWSRAYEQYF; cdr3_nt: TGTGCCTGGAGTCGCGCCTACGAGCAGTACTTC; clone_size: -; j_call: TRBJ2-7; d_call: -; v_call: TRBV30
cdr3_aa: CASSYSAGVSEQYF; cdr3_nt: TGTGCCAGCAGTTACTCGGCGGGAGTAAGCGAGCAGTACTTC; clone_size: few; j_call: TRBJ2-7; d_call: TRBD2; v_call: TRBV6-5
cdr3_aa: CASSRWTGQETQYF; cdr3_nt: TGTGCTAGCAGCCGGTGGACAGGACAAGAGACCCAGTACTTC; clone_size: few; j_call: TRBJ2-5; d_call: TRBD1; v_call: TRBV7-7
cdr3_aa: CASSPGASVNTGELFF; cdr3_nt: TGTGCCAGCTCACCAGGGGCTAGCGTGAACACCGGGGAGCTGTTTTTT; clone_size: few; j_call: TRBJ2-2; d_call: -; v_call: TRBV18
cdr3_aa: CASSLRQAGYGYTF; cdr3_nt: TGTGCCAGCAGCTTAAGACAGGCAGGCTATGGCTACACCTTC; clone_size: -; j_call: TRBJ1-2; d_call: -; v_call: TRBV7-2
cdr3_aa: CASTPLGDQETQYF; cdr3_nt: TGTGCCAGCACCCCGCTCGGGGACCAAGAGACCCAGTACTTC; clone_size: few; j_call: TRBJ2-5; d_call: -; v_call: TRBV27
cdr3_aa: CASSFRGGAETQYF; cdr3_nt: TGCGCCAGCAGCTTCCGAGGGGGAGCCGAGACCCAGTACTTC; clone_size: -; j_call: TRBJ2-5; d_call: -; v_call: TRBV5-1
cdr3_aa: CASSLWGQNYGYTF; cdr3_nt: TGTGCCAGCAGCTTATGGGGACAGAACTATGGCTACACCTTC; clone_size: few; j_call: TRBJ1-2; d_call: TRBD1; v_call: TRBV11-2
cdr3_aa: CAWNRGGVTDTQYF; cdr3_nt: TGTGCCTGGAACCGGGGCGGGGTCACAGATACGCAGTATTTT; clone_size: -; j_call: TRBJ2-3; d_call: -; v_call: TRBV30
cdr3_aa: CASSPGGGNNYGYTF; cdr3_nt: TGCGCCAGCAGCCCGGGGGGGGGAAATAACTATGGCTACACCTTC; clone_size: -; j_call: TRBJ1-2; d_call: -; v_call: TRBV5-1
cdr3_aa: CASTGQGAYVFGYTF; cdr3_nt: TGTGCCAGCACCGGACAGGGGGCTTATGTATTTGGCTACACCTTC; clone_size: -; j_call: TRBJ1-2; d_call: TRBD1; v_call: TRBV28
cdr3_aa: CASSLKPRDTQYF; cdr3_nt: TGTGCCAGCAGCTTAAAACCCCGGGATACGCAGTATTTT; clone_size: few; j_call: TRBJ2-3; d_call: -; v_call: TRBV7-3
cdr3_aa: CASSGTSGSLPSGEQYF; cdr3_nt: TGTGCCAGCAGTGGGACTAGCGGGAGCCTACCCTCGGGCGAGCAGTACTTC; clone_size: -; j_call: TRBJ2-7; d_call: TRBD2; v_call: TRBV2
cdr3_aa: CASSQDWSSGRSYEQYF; cdr3_nt: TGCGCCAGCAGCCAAGATTGGTCCAGCGGGCGCTCCTACGAGCAGTACTTC; clone_size: -; j_call: TRBJ2-7; d_call: -; v_call: TRBV4-3
cdr3_aa: CASSLLKTSGRGEQFF; cdr3_nt: TGTGCCAGCAGCTTGTTAAAGACTAGCGGGAGGGGTGAGCAGTTCTTC; clone_size: few; j_call: TRBJ2-1; d_call: TRBD2; v_call: TRBV5-4
cdr3_aa: CASSLVTGRLRDTQYF; cdr3_nt: TGTGCCAGCAGTTTAGTAACCGGGAGGTTGAGAGATACGCAGTATTTT; clone_size: few; j_call: TRBJ2-3; d_call: TRBD2; v_call: TRBV11-2
cdr3_aa: CASSQIGTGPGYTF; cdr3_nt: TGTGCCAGCAGCCAAATCGGGACAGGGCCTGGCTACACCTTC; clone_size: -; j_call: TRBJ1-2; d_call: TRBD1; v_call: TRBV7-9
cdr3_aa: CASSRRDRVHEQYF; cdr3_nt: TGTGCCAGCAGTCGCCGCGACAGGGTCCACGAGCAGTACTTC; clone_size: -; j_call: TRBJ2-7; d_call: TRBD1; v_call: TRBV28
cdr3_aa: CASSLAGHGGETQYF; cdr3_nt: TGTGCCAGCAGCTTAGCGGGTCACGGCGGGGAGACCCAGTACTTC; clone_size: -; j_call: TRBJ2-5; d_call: -; v_call: TRBV7-2
cdr3_aa: CASRPAGGTGELFF; cdr3_nt: TGTGCCAGCAGACCGGCGGGGGGTACCGGGGAGCTGTTTTTT; clone_size: few; j_call: TRBJ2-2; d_call: TRBD2; v_call: TRBV6-1
cdr3_aa: CASSEFREAEETQYF; cdr3_nt: TGTGCCAGCAGTGAATTTCGTGAAGCGGAAGAGACCCAGTACTTC; clone_size: -; j_call: TRBJ2-5; d_call: -; v_call: TRBV25-1
cdr3_aa: CASRRGETQYF; cdr3_nt: TGTGCCAGCAGACGAGGGGAGACCCAGTACTTC; clone_size: few; j_call: TRBJ2-5; d_call: -; v_call: TRBV7-9
cdr3_aa: CASSPVAGASQETQYF; cdr3_nt: TGTGCCAGCTCACCAGTTGCGGGAGCTAGCCAAGAGACCCAGTACTTC; clone_size: -; j_call: TRBJ2-5; d_call: TRBD2; v_call: TRBV18
cdr3_aa: CASSPTRTSGLTDTQYF; cdr3_nt: TGTGCCAGCAGCCCCACTAGGACTAGCGGTCTCACAGATACGCAGTATTTT; clone_size: -; j_call: TRBJ2-3; d_call: TRBD2; v_call: TRBV11-3
cdr3_aa: CASSLLADSYNEQFF; cdr3_nt: TGTGCCAGCAGCTTATTGGCAGATTCCTACAATGAGCAGTTCTTC; clone_size: -; j_call: TRBJ2-1; d_call: -; v_call: TRBV7-9
cdr3_aa: CASSLGAGWDNEQFF; cdr3_nt: TGTGCCAGCAGCTTAGGGGCAGGGTGGGACAATGAGCAGTTCTTC; clone_size: -; j_call: TRBJ2-1; d_call: -; v_call: TRBV7-3
cdr3_aa: CASSLGLRESADTQYF; cdr3_nt: TGTGCCAGCAGCTTAGGTCTGCGGGAGAGCGCAGATACGCAGTATTTT; clone_size: -; j_call: TRBJ2-3; d_call: TRBD2; v_call: TRBV7-3
cdr3_aa: CASSQGEAGGNQETQYF; cdr3_nt: TGTGCCAGCAGCCAAGGGGAGGCCGGGGGTAACCAAGAGACCCAGTACTTC; clone_size: few; j_call: TRBJ2-5; d_call: -; v_call: TRBV4-2
cdr3_aa: CASSRPDRGYEQYF; cdr3_nt: TGTGCCAGCAGCCGACCGGACAGGGGTTACGAGCAGTACTTC; clone_size: few; j_call: TRBJ2-7; d_call: TRBD1; v_call: TRBV14
cdr3_aa: CASSRGDSDTQYF; cdr3_nt: TGTGCTAGTTCTCGGGGGGATTCAGATACGCAGTATTTT; clone_size: -; j_call: TRBJ2-3; d_call: TRBD2; v_call: TRBV7-7
cdr3_aa: CASSTGTGANVLTF; cdr3_nt: TGTGCCAGCAGTACCGGTACCGGGGCCAACGTCCTGACTTTC; clone_size: -; j_call: TRBJ2-6; d_call: -; v_call: TRBV28
cdr3_aa: CASSSDSIYEQYF; cdr3_nt: TGTGCCAGCAGCTCTGACAGTATCTACGAGCAGTACTTC; clone_size: few; j_call: TRBJ2-7; d_call: -; v_call: TRBV7-9
cdr3_aa: CASSLGVAFNTEAFF; cdr3_nt: TGTGCCAGCAGCTTAGGAGTCGCTTTCAACACTGAAGCTTTCTTT; clone_size: -; j_call: TRBJ1-1; d_call: -; v_call: TRBV11-2
cdr3_aa: CASSFSTGGILGYTF; cdr3_nt: TGCGCCAGCAGCTTCTCGACAGGGGGCATCCTTGGCTACACCTTC; clone_size: -; j_call: TRBJ1-2; d_call: TRBD1; v_call: TRBV5-1
cdr3_aa: CASSYQGENTEAFF; cdr3_nt: TGCGCCAGCAGCTACCAGGGCGAGAACACTGAAGCTTTCTTT; clone_size: few; j_call: TRBJ1-1; d_call: -; v_call: TRBV5-1
cdr3_aa: CASSPARGHGYTF; cdr3_nt: TGTGCCAGCAGCCCCGCCAGGGGACATGGCTACACCTTC; clone_size: few; j_call: TRBJ1-2; d_call: -; v_call: TRBV5-6
cdr3_aa: CASSLWGQGSYEQYF; cdr3_nt: TGTGCCAGCAGTCTATGGGGTCAGGGATCCTACGAGCAGTACTTC; clone_size: few; j_call: TRBJ2-7; d_call: -; v_call: TRBV28
cdr3_aa: CASSLSGSSYNEQFF; cdr3_nt: TGTGCCAGCAGCCTGTCGGGTAGCTCCTACAATGAGCAGTTCTTC; clone_size: -; j_call: TRBJ2-1; d_call: -; v_call: TRBV5-6
cdr3_aa: CASSIQQGAYEQYF; cdr3_nt: TGTGCCAGCAGCATACAACAGGGGGCCTACGAGCAGTACTTC; clone_size: -; j_call: TRBJ2-7; d_call: TRBD1; v_call: TRBV7-2
cdr3_aa: CASGDRGRTDTQYF; cdr3_nt: TGCGCCAGCGGAGACAGGGGGCGCACAGATACGCAGTATTTT; clone_size: few; j_call: TRBJ2-3; d_call: TRBD1; v_call: TRBV5-1
cdr3_aa: CASKLEEKLFF; cdr3_nt: TGTGCCAGCAAGTTGGAGGAAAAACTGTTTTTT; clone_size: few; j_call: TRBJ1-4; d_call: -; v_call: TRBV2
cdr3_aa: CASSLAFIGETQYF; cdr3_nt: TGTGCCAGCAGCTTAGCCTTTATCGGGGAGACCCAGTACTTC; clone_size: few; j_call: TRBJ2-5; d_call: -; v_call: TRBV7-2
cdr3_aa: CASSLGQGNYGYTF; cdr3_nt: TGTGCCAGCAGCTTGGGCCAGGGGAACTATGGCTACACCTTC; clone_size: -; j_call: TRBJ1-2; d_call: -; v_call: TRBV5-6